A single sample gave rise to the 23 T cell receptor beta chains below, sequenced in a study of glioma-infiltrating T cells. Using RNA template, CDR3s of TCR alpha and beta were amplified with iRepertoire arm-PCR. TCRdb reanalysed the multiplex PCR reads using MiXCR and keeps one entry per CDR3 protein. Of around 99,000 distinct CDR3 sequences in the sample, less than 30% were seen once. Sequencing used glioma tissue, nonneoplastic brain tissue, or PBMCs (not recorded which). The receptors stem from a human donor with low-grade glioma or glioblastoma, undergoing nonglioma brain surgery, or in good health (not recorded which).

The CDR3 reads CSVESFTDTQYF. CDR3 nucleotides: TGCAGCGTTGAATCTTTCACAGATACGCAGTATTTT. The chain is built from TRBV29-1 and TRBJ2-3; D is undetermined. Germline CDR1 SQVTM, CDR2 ANQGSEA. V was trimmed by 2 bases and J by 2 bases, leaving 5 bases between them. The CDR3 has 12 amino acids.

This clonotype was recorded a few times. V is TRBV4-1 and J is TRBJ1-2; D gene ambiguous. Deletions cut 4 bases from V and 8 bases from J, with 23 bases between. The CDR3 sequence is 16 residues long. The germline V gene has CDR1 MGHRA and CDR2 YSYEKL. DNA of the CDR3: TGCGCCAGCAGCCCCTTTAATCCAGGAGCATCAGGAGGCTACACCTTC. It codes for CASSPFNPGASGGYTF.

This clonotype was seen a handful of times. This chain connects TRBV12-3 or TRBV12-4 to TRBJ2-2; D unresolved. The germline V and J ends were trimmed by 4 bases and 0 bases, with 9 bases remaining between them. The CDR3 covers 15 residues. The CDR3 protein is CASSSVDANTGELFF. The CDR3 region has the DNA TGTGCCAGCAGTTCAGTAGACGCGAACACCGGGGAGCTGTTTTTT.

With respect to this clonotype: This may be a read error: a much more frequent sequence differs by one nucleotide. The J gene is TRBJ2-2, the V gene TRBV4-1; 8 bases align to TRBD2. The CDR3 covers 16 residues. V lost 0 bases and J lost 16; bases outside the gene matches: 16. Germline values: CDR1 MGHRA, CDR2 YSYEKL. CDR3 loop: CASSQEPTRSGGLGFF. As DNA, the CDR3 is TGCGCCAGCAGCCAAGAACCCACACGGAGCGGGGGTCTGGGGTTTTTT.

On this clonotype itself: Its ends do not fully match the called genes, so a read error is possible. The V gene is TRBV27, the J gene TRBJ2-5, with D uncertain. The CDR3 is made up of 16 amino acids. The germline V gene has CDR1 MNHEY and CDR2 SMNVEV (reference sequence). The CDR3 nucleotides read TGTGCCATCAGTGCCGACCCCTGGGTGGGGAAAGAGACCCAGTACTTC. Translated: CAISADPWVGKETQYF.

The chain is built from TRBV29-1 and TRBJ2-5; 8 bases are a match to TRBD1. The CDR3 has 14 residues. V was clipped by 2 bases and J by 5 bases; unmatched bases: 7. Germline CDR1 reads SQVTM; CDR2 reads ANQGSEA. The DNA of the CDR3 is TGCAGCGTTGAATGGCCAGGGGGCCCCGAGACCCAGTACTTC. This codes for CSVEWPGGPETQYF.

The V gene is TRBV3-1, the J gene TRBJ2-1; D is uncertain. CDR1 and CDR2 (germline): LGHDT, YNNKEL (reference sequence). The V end was cut by 4 bases, the J end by 0 bases, with 19 bases between. This CDR3 has 18 amino acids. The DNA of the CDR3 is TGTGCCAGCAGCCCAGACTCGGGCTTCGGCAGCTCCTACAATGAGCAGTTCTTC. Translated: CASSPDSGFGSSYNEQFF.

The V and J genes are TRBV9 and TRBJ2-3; D not certain. V shed 0 bases and J shed 3 bases, with 8 bases lying between them. This CDR3 comprises 14 residues. Germline-derived CDR1 and CDR2 are SGDLS and YYNGEE. CDR3 sequence reads: CASSVAVSTDTQYF. In DNA, the CDR3 is TGTGCCAGCAGCGTAGCGGTTTCGACAGATACGCAGTATTTT.

Remarks on this clonotype: A much bigger clone sits one base away, suggesting this may be a read error. The CDR3 DNA reads as TGTGCCAGCAGCCTTGGGGATTTCAACTATGGCTACACCTTC. As protein: CASSLGDFNYGYTF. The chain recombines TRBV7-3 with TRBJ1-2; unclear D gene. The CDR3 consists of 14 residues. V was pared by 5 bases and J by 2 bases, with 12 bases between. CDR1 and CDR2 from the germline V gene are SGHTA and FQGTGA.

This rearrangement joins TRBV4-1 to TRBJ2-7; the match to TRBD2 covers 9 bases. Germline CDR1 MGHRA, CDR2 YSYEKL. With 4 bases clipped from V and 2 bases from J, the junction kept 3 bases outside the gene matches. This CDR3 has 14 amino acids. CDR3 nucleotide sequence: TGCGCCAGCAGCCTGGGACTAGCAACCTACGAGCAGTACTTC. Its protein product is CASSLGLATYEQYF.

This clonotype was counted many times. The chain uses TRBV20-1 and TRBJ1-2; 11 positions agree with TRBD1. J was trimmed by 7 bases and V by 4 bases; bases with no gene match: 8. Germline V gene data show CDR1 as DFQATT and CDR2 as SNEGSKA (reference sequence). This CDR3 contains 14 residues. CDR3 sequence (DNA): TGCAGTGCTAAGGACAGGGGGCGTCAAGGTGGCTACACCTTC. Encoded protein: CSAKDRGRQGGYTF.

This clonotype came up many times. The chain employs TRBV2 and TRBJ1-1, with D unclear. This CDR3 contains 13 residues. Looked up from germline, CDR1 is SNHLY and CDR2 is FYNNEI. The ends were cut back, 2 bases at V and 1 base at J, with 5 bases in the middle. In DNA form, the CDR3 reads TGTGCCAGCAGTGAACGGGCGAACACTGAAGCTTTCTTT. It codes for CASSERANTEAFF.

On this clonotype itself: The CDR3 does not end in the conserved phenylalanine or tryptophan, so this is likely a read error. The CDR3 reads CASSLRPGPNTGELFL. The CDR3 DNA reads as TGTGCCAGTAGTTTACGTCCGGGACCAAACACCGGGGAGCTGTTTCTT. This chain uses TRBV28 with TRBJ2-2, with D perhaps assigned TRBD1 or TRBD2 (5 bases each). This CDR3 region has 16 residues. Germline lookup yields CDR1 MDHEN and CDR2 SYDVKM.

This clonotype showed up many times. V usage is TRBV25-1 and J usage is TRBJ2-1; D call uncertain. Deletions cut 2 bases from V and 10 bases from J, with 9 bases between. The germline CDR1 and CDR2 sequences are MGHDK and SYGVNS. The CDR3 has 12 residues. The CDR3 region has the DNA TGTGCCAGCAGTGAAGGCCCTGGGGAGCAGTTCTTC. Translated: CASSEGPGEQFF.

This chain links TRBV29-1 with TRBJ2-3, with TRBD2 identical over 8 bases. The germline V gene encodes CDR1 SQVTM and CDR2 ANQGSEA. With 0 bases clipped from V and 2 bases from J, the junction kept 4 bases outside the gene matches. The CDR3 spans 15 residues. CDR3: CSVEDTGGATDTQYF. The DNA for the CDR3 is TGCAGCGTTGAAGATACGGGGGGGGCCACAGATACGCAGTATTTT.

Only a few counts were recorded for this clonotype. The chain has TRBV4-3 and TRBJ2-1, with D uncertain. Germline CDR1 LGHNA, CDR2 YSLEER. V was clipped by 0 bases and J by 2 bases, with 8 bases between them. The CDR3 runs 15 residues. This CDR3 reads CASSQEARTYNEQFF. The CDR3 bases are TGCGCCAGCAGCCAAGAGGCTCGGACCTACAATGAGCAGTTCTTC.

In its sample, this clonotype was seen many times. The chain couples TRBV7-8 to TRBJ2-1, with TRBD2 matching 10 bases. J lost 7 bases, V lost 5 bases, and 8 bases had no gene match. Per germline, CDR1 SGHVS and CDR2 FQNEAQ. The CDR3 covers 15 residues. CDR3 protein: CASSLAAGGPNEQFF. The CDR3 region has the DNA TGTGCCAGCAGCCTCGCAGCGGGAGGGCCAAATGAGCAGTTCTTC.

Comment on this clonotype: The DNA is left out, because the CDR3 cannot be placed on it with certainty; the CDR3 is given as TCRdb lists it. The chain recombines TRBV6-2 or TRBV6-3 with TRBJ2-3. The CDR3 totals 13 residues, both ends included. The germline V gene encodes CDR1 MNHEY and CDR2 SVGEGT. The CDR3 here is CASSYDCTDTQYF.

Ten or more counts support this clonotype. CDR3 loop: CSPGPAGVKEQFF. For the CDR3, the DNA is TGCAGCCCCGGGCCAGCGGGAGTAAAGGAGCAGTTCTTC. V and J are TRBV29-1 and TRBJ2-1; 8 nucleotides line up with TRBD2. The CDR3 runs to 13 residues. V lost 8 bases and J lost 10; bases outside the gene matches: 13. In germline, CDR1 is SQVTM, CDR2 ANQGSEA.

This clonotype was found many times. V is TRBV29-1 and J is TRBJ1-1; 8 bases map to TRBD1. This CDR3 comprises 14 residues. Per the germline V gene, CDR1 is SQVTM and CDR2 is ANQGSEA. After removal of 5 bases from V and 5 bases from J, the junction contained 10 bases not matched to a gene. The CDR3 loop is CSVKFGQGGTEAFF. The CDR3 nucleotides read TGCAGCGTTAAATTCGGACAGGGAGGTACTGAAGCTTTCTTT.

This clonotype has at least ten counts. The J gene is TRBJ1-2, the V gene TRBV7-3; the D gene is possibly TRBD1 (6 bases). Trimming removed 5 bases at V and 8 bases at J, with 12 bases between. Germline V gene data show CDR1 as SGHTA and CDR2 as FQGTGA. The CDR3 spans 12 residues. CDR3 sequence: CASSANRAGYTF. The CDR3 coding sequence is TGTGCCAGCAGCGCCAACAGGGCGGGCTACACCTTC.

This clonotype occurred once. This chain uses TRBV29-1 with TRBJ2-5, with 10 bases identical to TRBD2. Germline-derived CDR1 and CDR2 are SQVTM and ANQGSEA. After removal of 4 bases from V and 14 bases from J, the junction contained 16 bases not matched to a gene. The CDR3 totals 14 residues. DNA for the CDR3: TGCAGCGTTGGGGAAGCGGGAGGGAAAGAGATCCATTACTTC. Its translation is CSVGEAGGKEIHYF.

A remark on this clonotype: One end of the junction varies from germline; a read error may be responsible. This chain connects TRBV5-4 to TRBJ1-4; D is undetermined. CDR1 and CDR2 from the germline V gene are SGHNT and YYREEE (reference sequence). This CDR3 has 17 residues. CDR3 residues: CASSSPGSSPTNGKLFF. The CDR3 nucleotides read TGTGCCAGCAGCTCCCCAGGAAGTTCCCCAACTAATGGAAAACTGTTTTTT.